Listed below are T cell receptor beta chains from one sample, sequenced in a study of cytomegalovirus exposure and HLA in healthy donors. Assay: immunoSEQ multiplex PCR; the TCRdb copy retains only in-frame clones and omits some. The sample consists of about 220,000 clones, around nine tenths of them appearing once. Sequencing was done on a sample of PBMCs. Receptor source: a young woman in good health and CMV-seronegative. Each CDR3 is given with its conserved first and last residue. A D gene is named only where the DNA matches it firmly. Only part of the rows carry a size: once, few, many, or a class if the clone is expanded.

j_call | v_call | cdr3_length | d_call | clone_size | cdr3_aa | cdr3_nt
TRBJ2-1 | TRBV18 | 16 | TRBD2 | NA | CASSPPTGRASNEQFF | TGTGCCAGCTCACCACCGACCGGGAGGGCAAGCAATGAGCAGTTCTTC
TRBJ1-2 | TRBV10-2 | 14 | TRBD1 | NA | CASSEYRGPDGYTF | TGCGCCAGCAGTGAGTACAGGGGGCCGGATGGCTACACCTTC
TRBJ2-1 | TRBV2 | 16 | TRBD1 | NA | CASSLKTGQGNNEQFF | TGTGCCAGCAGTTTAAAAACGGGACAGGGCAACAATGAGCAGTTCTTC
TRBJ2-5 | TRBV10-3 | 16 | TRBD1 | NA | CAISDKRRDSKETQYF | TGTGCCATCAGTGATAAACGCCGGGACAGCAAAGAGACCCAGTACTTC
TRBJ2-5 | TRBV30 | 15 | NA | NA | CAFSSGTRAQETQYF | TGTGCCTTCTCCTCCGGGACAAGGGCCCAAGAGACCCAGTACTTC
TRBJ2-7 | TRBV27 | 13 | NA | NA | CASQTAPSHEQYF | TGTGCCAGCCAGACAGCCCCCTCCCACGAGCAGTACTTC
TRBJ2-2 | TRBV4-1 | 16 | NA | many | CASSQVLAKNTGELFF | TGCGCCAGCAGCCAAGTCCTAGCGAAGAACACCGGGGAGCTGTTTTTT
TRBJ2-1 | TRBV10-2 | 13 | NA | NA | CASSVGDYNEQFF | TGCGCCAGCAGTGTAGGGGACTACAATGAGCAGTTCTTC
TRBJ2-5 | TRBV9 | 15 | TRBD2 | NA | CASSVNVAGDKTQYF | TGTGCCAGCAGCGTAAACGTAGCGGGAGACAAGACCCAGTACTTC
TRBJ1-2 | TRBV2 | 14 | NA | NA | CASSLQGVNYGYTF | TGTGCCAGCAGCTTACAGGGAGTTAACTATGGCTACACCTTC
TRBJ2-2 | TRBV27 | 16 | NA | NA | CASSLYRGSSTGELFF | TGTGCCAGCAGTTTATATCGGGGGTCTAGCACCGGGGAGCTGTTTTTT
TRBJ2-1 | TRBV13 | 16 | TRBD2 | NA | CASTRSTASGMEEQFF | TGTGCCAGCACCAGAAGTACGGCTAGCGGGATGGAAGAGCAGTTCTTC
TRBJ2-5 | TRBV28 | 15 | TRBD2 | NA | CASSTLAGVEETQYF | TGTGCCAGCAGTACCTTAGCGGGAGTTGAAGAGACCCAGTACTTC
TRBJ2-3 | TRBV18 | 15 | NA | NA | CASSRSLAEADTQYF | TGTGCCAGCTCACGTAGTTTAGCGGAGGCAGATACGCAGTATTTT
TRBJ2-3 | TRBV4-1 | 18 | TRBD2 | NA | CASSQVGIAGGAMDTQYF | TGCGCCAGCAGCCAAGTGGGAATAGCGGGAGGGGCCATGGATACGCAGTATTTT
TRBJ2-7 | TRBV7-9 | 16 | TRBD2 | NA | CASSLLRTSGDYEQYF | TGTGCCAGCAGCTTACTTCGGACTAGCGGGGACTACGAGCAGTACTTC
TRBJ1-3 | TRBV4-1 | 13 | NA | NA | CASSQAGDSPIYF | TGCGCCAGCAGCCAAGCAGGCGATTCCCCCATATATTTT
TRBJ2-2 | TRBV29-1 | 17 | NA | NA | CSVRGTETNANTGELFF | TGCAGCGTACGGGGGACAGAGACTAACGCGAACACCGGGGAGCTGTTTTTT
TRBJ2-3 | TRBV5-4 | 14 | NA | NA | CATTSSEPTDTQYF | TGTGCCACCACGTCGAGCGAACCCACAGATACGCAGTATTTT
TRBJ1-1 | TRBV30 | 14 | NA | NA | CAWSVRRLWSEAFF | TGTGCCTGGTCCGTCCGGCGGCTATGGTCTGAAGCTTTCTTT
TRBJ1-2 | TRBV2 | 14 | NA | once | CASRTPPQGGGYTF | TGTGCCAGCAGAACCCCCCCACAGGGTGGTGGCTACACCTTC
TRBJ2-7 | TRBV5-6 | 12 | NA | NA | CASSAHSYEQYF | TGTGCCAGCAGCGCACACTCCTACGAGCAGTACTTC
TRBJ1-1 | TRBV5-4 | 14 | TRBD1 | NA | CASSPGTGFAEAFF | TGTGCCAGCAGCCCTGGGACAGGGTTCGCTGAAGCTTTCTTT
TRBJ2-1 | TRBV7-3 | 16 | NA | NA | CASSLMGGTGYNEQFF | TGTGCCAGCAGCTTAATGGGCGGGACCGGTTACAATGAGCAGTTCTTC
TRBJ1-1 | TRBV11-2 | 14 | NA | NA | CASSLHQGLTEAFF | TGTGCCAGCAGCTTACATCAGGGGTTAACTGAAGCTTTCTTT
TRBJ2-7 | TRBV5-1 | 15 | NA | NA | CASSLMAGPPAEQYF | TGCGCCAGCAGCCTGATGGCAGGTCCCCCGGCCGAGCAGTACTTC
TRBJ2-1 | TRBV28 | 19 | TRBD2 | NA | CASSTTRTSGTPPYNEQFF | TGTGCCAGCAGTACAACACGGACTAGCGGGACCCCGCCCTACAATGAGCAGTTCTTC
TRBJ1-1 | TRBV5-1 | 14 | TRBD1 | NA | CASSLSQGDTEAFF | TGCGCCAGCAGCTTATCCCAGGGGGACACTGAAGCTTTCTTT
TRBJ2-3 | TRBV6-5 | 15 | TRBD2 | NA | CASSLAGGGGDTQYF | TGTGCCAGCAGTTTGGCGGGAGGGGGTGGGGATACGCAGTATTTT
TRBJ2-7 | TRBV29-1 | 13 | TRBD1 | NA | CSVRTGDTYEQYF | TGCAGCGTCAGGACAGGGGATACCTACGAGCAGTACTTC
TRBJ1-2 | TRBV19 | 13 | NA | NA | CARETGISYGYTF | TGTGCCAGAGAAACAGGGATCAGCTATGGCTACACCTTC
TRBJ1-6 | TRBV7-3 | 13 | NA | NA | CASSSAQGSPLHF | TGTGCCAGCAGCTCCGCCCAGGGGTCACCCCTCCACTTT
TRBJ1-1 | TRBV7-9 | 18 | TRBD1 | NA | CASSGLGTGFSTGTEAFF | TGTGCCAGCAGCGGATTAGGGACAGGCTTCAGCACAGGCACTGAAGCTTTCTTT
TRBJ2-5 | TRBV11-2 | 12 | NA | NA | CASSVIPETQYF | TGTGCCAGCAGCGTAATCCCCGAGACCCAGTACTTC
TRBJ1-5 | TRBV2 | 12 | NA | NA | CASRAGDQPQHF | TGTGCCAGCAGGGCAGGGGACCAGCCCCAGCATTTT
TRBJ2-5 | TRBV4-1 | 14 | NA | NA | CASSQGIAKETQYF | TGCGCCAGCAGCCAAGGAATAGCCAAAGAGACCCAGTACTTC
TRBJ2-1 | TRBV29-1 | 15 | TRBD1 | NA | CSGVRQGAGYNEQFF | TGCAGCGGCGTCCGACAGGGGGCGGGTTACAATGAGCAGTTCTTC
TRBJ2-7 | TRBV4-1 | 14 | TRBD2 | once | CASSMRLASDEQYF | TGCGCCAGCAGCATGCGACTAGCGAGCGACGAGCAGTACTTC
TRBJ2-1 | TRBV4-2 | 15 | NA | NA | CASSQEAVSYNEQFF | TGTGCCAGCAGCCAAGAGGCGGTCTCCTACAATGAGCAGTTCTTC
TRBJ1-1 | TRBV2 | 11 | NA | NA | CASERHDEAFF | TGTGCCAGCGAGCGGCACGATGAAGCTTTCTTT
TRBJ2-7 | TRBV29-1 | 12 | TRBD1 | NA | CSVGTASYEQYF | TGCAGCGTGGGGACAGCGTCCTACGAGCAGTACTTC
TRBJ1-1 | TRBV5-1 | 15 | NA | NA | CASSSRTGSGTEAFF | TGCGCCAGCAGCTCAAGAACAGGGAGTGGCACTGAAGCTTTCTTT
TRBJ1-1 | TRBV29-1 | 12 | NA | NA | CSVEDPGAEAFF | TGCAGCGTTGAGGACCCGGGGGCTGAAGCTTTCTTT
TRBJ1-1 | TRBV5-5 | 13 | NA | NA | CASSAPGDTEAFF | TGTGCCAGCAGCGCCCCAGGGGACACTGAAGCTTTCTTT
TRBJ2-1 | TRBV10-1 | 15 | TRBD2 | once | CASSEVGGSLNEQFF | TGCGCCAGCAGTGAGGTTGGCGGGAGCTTGAATGAGCAGTTCTTC
TRBJ2-5 | TRBV6-1 | 14 | NA | NA | CASSEVDTRETQYF | TGTGCCAGCAGTGAAGTGGACACGCGGGAGACCCAGTACTTC
TRBJ2-1 | TRBV19 | 15 | TRBD2 | NA | CASSITSGTYNEQFF | TGTGCCAGTAGTATAACTAGCGGGACCTACAATGAGCAGTTCTTC
TRBJ1-2 | TRBV25-1 | 15 | NA | NA | CASSEAFGIPQGYTF | TGTGCCAGCAGTGAAGCATTCGGGATCCCCCAAGGCTACACCTTC
TRBJ1-1 | TRBV6-1 | 14 | NA | once | CASSAFRPNTEAFF | TGTGCCAGCAGTGCCTTCAGGCCGAACACTGAAGCTTTCTTT
TRBJ1-3 | TRBV4-1 | 15 | NA | once | CASSQEFRAGNTIYF | TGCGCCAGCAGCCAAGAGTTCAGGGCTGGAAACACCATATATTTT
TRBJ1-1 | TRBV6-5 | 16 | TRBD1 | NA | CASSYSWDRVNTEAFF | TGTGCCAGCAGTTACTCGTGGGACAGGGTGAACACTGAAGCTTTCTTT
TRBJ2-7 | TRBV6-1 | 16 | TRBD2 | NA | CASSEALSTSGYEQYF | TGTGCCAGCAGTGAAGCGCTGTCTACTAGCGGGTACGAGCAGTACTTC
TRBJ1-5 | TRBV30 | 13 | TRBD1 | few | CAWSKTGDQPQHF | TGTGCCTGGAGTAAGACAGGGGATCAGCCCCAGCATTTT